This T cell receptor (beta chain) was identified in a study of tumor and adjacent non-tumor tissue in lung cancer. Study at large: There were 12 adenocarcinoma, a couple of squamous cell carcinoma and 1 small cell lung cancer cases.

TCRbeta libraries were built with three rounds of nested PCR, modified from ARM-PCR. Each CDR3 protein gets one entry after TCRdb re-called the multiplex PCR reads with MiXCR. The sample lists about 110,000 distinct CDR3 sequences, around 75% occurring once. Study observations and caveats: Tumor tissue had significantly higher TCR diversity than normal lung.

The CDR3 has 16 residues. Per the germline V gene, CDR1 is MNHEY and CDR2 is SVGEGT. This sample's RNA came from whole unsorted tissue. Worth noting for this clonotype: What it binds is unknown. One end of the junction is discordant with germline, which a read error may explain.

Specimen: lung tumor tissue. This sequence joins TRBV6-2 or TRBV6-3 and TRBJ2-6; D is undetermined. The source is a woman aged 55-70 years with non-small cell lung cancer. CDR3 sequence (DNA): TGTACCAGCAGTTACCCGCGCTTCTCTGGGGCCAACGTCCTGACTTTC. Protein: CTSSYPRFSGANVLTF.